The sequence of this T cell receptor (beta chain) was determined in a study of blood T cell repertoires in COVID-19. About the research overall: Sources were T cells, B-cell-depleted T cells, or PBMCs; the material itself was cDNA or gDNA.

The V gene's germline CDR1 is LGHDT and CDR2 YNNKEL (reference sequence). The CDR3 length is 15 residues. V lost 1 base and J lost 4, with 11 bases in between. Here immunoSEQ multiplex PCR was the method, and the copy in TCRdb shows in-frame clones only, minus some. The profile shows about 160,000 clones, approximately 93% of them singletons. The sequence was collected from a woman aged 55-75 years with COVID-19, enrolled during active disease. V gene TRBV3-1 (or the pseudogene TRBV3-2) combines with J gene TRBJ1-5; D might be TRBD1 (5 bases). The sequenced sample consisted of peripheral blood. CDR3 coding DNA: TGTGCCAGCAGCCAAGCACCAGGGTCGAATCAGCCCCAGCATTTT. Protein product: CASSQAPGSNQPQHF.